This T cell receptor (beta chain) was retrieved from a study of T cell responses to AZD1222 COVID-19 vaccine. In germline, CDR1 is SGHDT, CDR2 YYEEEE. There are 14 residues in the CDR3. With 2 bases removed from V and 6 bases from J, the gap between germline ends came to 14 bases. Data came from immunoSEQ multiplex PCR; TCRdb stores just in-frame clones and leaves some out. The sample has 75,000 to 85,000 clones; approximately 88% are singletons. This rearrangement joins TRBV5-6 to TRBJ1-1; the D gene is possibly TRBD1 (6 bases). Source: peripheral blood, taken 28 days after the second AZD1222 dose. The receptor was derived from an adult who received the AZD1222 COVID-19 vaccine. CDR3 nucleotide sequence: TGTGCCAGCAGCTTACTTGCAGGGGTACCTGAAGCTTTCTTT. Residues: CASSLLAGVPEAFF.